One sample yielded the 5 T cell receptor beta chains listed below, sequenced in a study of T cells in Graves' hyperthyroidism and ophthalmopathy (dated by TCRdb to the late 2010s). Library construction relied on multiplex PCR. TCRdb shows the sequencer as Illumina HiSeq 2000. TCR beta CDR3 regions were amplified from RNA transcripts. The first round of RT-PCR for the TCR CDR3 was performed with the HTBI primer set and the Qiagen OneStep RT-PCR kit. In TCRdb, the public reads were trimmed at Q25 with fastp and aligned with MiXCR, with productive beta chains retained. Identical CDR3 proteins give one entry, which carries the most common genes and DNA. In all, the sample holds 600,000 to 850,000 distinct CDR3 sequences, and 15% to 20% of those were seen once. Around 15% of the sample lies in the top ten. The sample consisted of blood. Source of these receptors: a woman in her 50s with Graves' hyperthyroidism that later progressed to Graves' ophthalmopathy.

This clonotype has just a few counts. V gene TRBV6-1 combines with J gene TRBJ1-6; tentative D call: TRBD1 (5 bases). V was cut by 3 bases and J by 9 bases, with 12 bases left in between. The V gene's germline CDR1 is MNHNS and CDR2 SASEGT. The CDR3 has 14 amino acids. For the CDR3, the DNA is TGTGCCAGCAGTGATAGGGGTTGGAGTTCACCCCTCCACTTT. It yields the protein CASSDRGWSSPLHF.

There are a few counts of this clonotype. The rearrangement uses TRBV30 and TRBJ1-2, with TRBD1 matching over 7 bases. Germline V lookup: CDR1 GTSNPN, CDR2 SVGIG (reference sequence). With 3 bases clipped from V and 7 bases from J, the junction kept 5 bases outside the gene matches. The CDR3 extends over 12 amino acids. The CDR3 region is CAWRGQGGGYTF. DNA for the CDR3: TGTGCCTGGAGGGGGCAGGGGGGTGGCTACACCTTC.

This clonotype was counted only a few times. The rearrangement joins TRBV27 to TRBJ1-2, with a weak D call TRBD1 (5 bases). CDR1 and CDR2 (germline): MNHEY, SMNVEV (reference sequence). V was pared by 2 bases and J by 9 bases, with 13 bases between. This CDR3 has 13 residues. The DNA for the CDR3 is TGTGCCAGCAGTTTAGGGACTTTAAAAAGCTACACCTTC. It codes for CASSLGTLKSYTF.

This clonotype has a count of ten or more. CDR3 loop: CASSRDRRWEAGANVLTF. The CDR3 DNA sequence: TGTGCCAGCAGCCGGGACCGACGTTGGGAGGCTGGGGCCAACGTCCTGACTTTC. The genes are TRBV3-1 and TRBJ2-6; possible D gene TRBD2, 6 bases. The germline V gene encodes CDR1 LGHDT and CDR2 YNNKEL (reference sequence). Trimming removed 4 bases from V and 2 bases from J, with 18 bases in between. The CDR3 loop spans 18 amino acids.

The table lists this clonotype with many counts. V gene TRBV6-1 combines with J gene TRBJ1-1, with D perhaps matching TRBD1 (6 bases). Germline lookup yields CDR1 MNHNS and CDR2 SASEGT. V dropped 3 bases and J dropped 7 bases, with 6 bases sitting between them. This CDR3 spans 11 amino acids. The CDR3 sequence: CASSEDSEAFF. Here the CDR3 DNA reads TGTGCCAGCAGTGAGGACAGTGAAGCTTTCTTT.